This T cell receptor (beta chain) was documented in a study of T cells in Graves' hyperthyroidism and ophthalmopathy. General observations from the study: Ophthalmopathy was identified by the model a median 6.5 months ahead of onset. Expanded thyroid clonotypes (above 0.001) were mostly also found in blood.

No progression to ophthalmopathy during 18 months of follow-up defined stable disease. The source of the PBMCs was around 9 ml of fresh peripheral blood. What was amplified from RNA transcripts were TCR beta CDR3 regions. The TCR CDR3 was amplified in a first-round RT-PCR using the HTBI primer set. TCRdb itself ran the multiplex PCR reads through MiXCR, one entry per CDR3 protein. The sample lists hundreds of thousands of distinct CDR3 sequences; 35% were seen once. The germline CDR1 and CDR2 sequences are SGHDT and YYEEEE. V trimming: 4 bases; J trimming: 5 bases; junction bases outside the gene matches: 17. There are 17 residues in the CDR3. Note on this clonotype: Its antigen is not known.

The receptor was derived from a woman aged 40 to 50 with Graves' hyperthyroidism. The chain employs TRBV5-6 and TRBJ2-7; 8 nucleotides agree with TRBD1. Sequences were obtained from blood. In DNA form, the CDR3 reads TGTGCCAGCAGCGCACTTGGACAGGGAGGAGTATGGAACGAGCAGTACTTC. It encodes CASSALGQGGVWNEQYF.